These T cell receptor beta chains were read from a single sample in a study of CD8 T cells in ankylosing spondylitis. TCRdb passed the 5' RACE reads through MiXCR, listing each CDR3 protein once. The sample consists of roughly 120,000 distinct CDR3 sequences, around 13% of them appearing once. The sequenced sample was blood, either unsorted or a sorted T cell fraction (not recorded which). The receptors here all came from a female donor with ankylosing spondylitis or in good health (not recorded which). Both conserved end residues are part of each CDR3. Fields, in order: V gene, D gene, J gene, clone size, CDR3 DNA, CDR3 protein. D genes are given only for firm matches. Expanded clones are given a class, and other clones once, few, many or no size at all.

V: TRBV7-3
D: TRBD2
J: TRBJ2-1
size: few
DNA: TGTGCCAGCAGCCCCTCGGGAGGACGCATCAATGAGCAGTTCTTC
CDR3: CASSPSGGRINEQFF

V: TRBV29-1
D: -
J: TRBJ1-2
size: many
DNA: TGCAGCGTTATGCGGGGGCTAAACTATGGCTACACCTTC
CDR3: CSVMRGLNYGYTF

V: TRBV24-1
D: TRBD1
J: TRBJ1-5
size: few
DNA: TGTGCCACCAGTGATTTGCTCGAACGGGGACAGGAGGGAGGTCAGCCCCAGCATTTT
CDR3: CATSDLLERGQEGGQPQHF

V: TRBV29-1
D: -
J: TRBJ1-1
size: many
DNA: TGCAGCGTTGACAGGGGCACTGAAGCTTTCTTT
CDR3: CSVDRGTEAFF

V: TRBV15
D: -
J: TRBJ1-1
size: -
DNA: TGTGCCACCAGCAGAGATCGCGGGGCAGGGGTTCGGGGAGAAGCTTTCTTT
CDR3: CATSRDRGAGVRGEAFF

V: TRBV20-1
D: TRBD1
J: TRBJ2-5
size: many
DNA: TGCAGTGCTAGAGGAAGAGACAGGGCACAAGAGACCCAGTACTTC
CDR3: CSARGRDRAQETQYF

V: TRBV3-1
D: TRBD2
J: TRBJ2-1
size: many
DNA: TGTGCCAGCAGCCTACTAGCGGTAACTTCAGGTGAGCAGTTCTTC
CDR3: CASSLLAVTSGEQFF

V: TRBV5-1
D: -
J: TRBJ2-3
size: -
DNA: TGCGCCAGCAGCCCGATCAACCCCGATACGCAGTATTTT
CDR3: CASSPINPDTQYF

V: TRBV20-1
D: -
J: TRBJ2-7
size: -
DNA: TGCAGTGCGCCCGGAGGAGGGGGCCCGACCTACGAGCAGTACTTC
CDR3: CSAPGGGGPTYEQYF

V: TRBV5-1
D: -
J: TRBJ2-7
size: many
DNA: TGCGCCAGCAGCTTGGCCGGGCAGGACATTTACGAGCAGTACTTC
CDR3: CASSLAGQDIYEQYF

V: TRBV12-3/TRBV12-4
D: TRBD2
J: TRBJ2-5
size: many
DNA: TGTGCCAGCAGTCCGCCAATTCGACTAGCCATTAGAGCAGAGACCCAGTACTTC
CDR3: CASSPPIRLAIRAETQYF

V: TRBV20-1
D: TRBD1
J: TRBJ2-7
size: -
DNA: TGCAGTGCTAGAGTGGGGGCAGGGACAGGGAGCTCCTACGAGCAGTACTTC
CDR3: CSARVGAGTGSSYEQYF

V: TRBV3-1
D: -
J: TRBJ1-2
size: many
DNA: TGTGCCAGCAGCCAAGAGGCAGGTCCATATGGCTACACCTTC
CDR3: CASSQEAGPYGYTF

V: TRBV2
D: -
J: TRBJ2-5
size: -
DNA: TGTGCCAGCAGCGACCCCGGAGTGATCCAGACCCAGTACTTC
CDR3: CASSDPGVIQTQYF